This T cell receptor beta chain derives from a study of regulatory T cells in long-lasting Graves disease. Remarks on this clonotype: Its target is unknown.

As to time point: persistent/refractory GD, antithyroid drugs over 5 years with positive TRAb. The TCR library was made from RNA that had been extracted from PBMCs in TRIzol. Patient provenance is recorded as an endocrinology department in Xi'an, China. Regarding the study as a whole: Persistent disease exhibited a predilection for TRBV28, TRBJ1-2 and TRBJ2-5. Shared public clonotypes totalled 2,500 to 3,500 in persistent patients, compared with about 960 in new patients.

Arm-PCR with iRepertoire HTBI primers amplified the CDR3 regions for these TCR beta libraries. TCRdb ran MiXCR on the multiplex PCR reads and lists one entry per CDR3 protein. The sample records a few hundred thousand distinct CDR3 sequences, 20% to 25% being singletons. The CDR3 is made up of 13 amino acids. Trimming shortened V by 3 bases and J by 6 bases, and 12 bases separated the two germline ends. Germline V lookup: CDR1 SGHNT, CDR2 YENEEA. This receptor was obtained from a female donor with Graves disease. The starting material was peripheral blood mononuclear cells (PBMCs), obtained when the disease was refractory, from a patient treated with antithyroid drugs. This sequence joins TRBV11-3 and TRBJ2-7; the D gene is possibly TRBD1 (5 bases). The CDR3 DNA is TGTGCCAGCAGCTTGGGGTGGGGCCGCGAGCAGTACTTC. Amino acid sequence: CASSLGWGREQYF. Looking up the rest from reference TRBV11-3 and TRBJ2-7 gives the full variable domain: EAGVVQSPRYKIIEKKQPVAFWCNPISGHNTLYWYLQNLGQGPELLIRYENEEAVDDSQLPKDRFSAERLKGVDSTLKIQPAELGDSAVYLCASSLGWGREQYFGPGTRLTVT.